The TCR beta chain described here comes from a study of T-cell reconstitution after alpha-beta-depleted transplantation in children. Germline V gene lookup returns CDR1 MDHEN and CDR2 SYDVKM. Germline trimming cut 4 bases from V and 2 bases from J; bases unmatched to any gene: 6. The CDR3 runs to 15 residues. The TCRbeta library incorporated unique molecular identifiers. TCRdb re-derived calls from the PCR reads in MiXCR, one entry per CDR3 protein. Here the sample spans 230,000 or so distinct CDR3 sequences, over 9.5% being singletons. The clonotype comes from a human donor who donated a stem cell graft to a child with SCID. The V and J genes are TRBV28 and TRBJ2-7; 9 nucleotides align to TRBD1. This sample comprised PBMCs from the stem cell graft donor, obtained from the stem cell graft. The CDR3 loop reads CASSSPGQGPYEQYF. The CDR3 DNA reads as TGTGCCAGCAGTTCTCCCGGACAGGGGCCCTACGAGCAGTACTTC.